The 27 T cell receptor beta chains below all came from one sample that was sequenced in a study of T cells after yellow fever vaccination. TCRdb re-analysed the 5' RACE reads in MiXCR, keeping a single row per CDR3 protein. The sample carries some 420,000 distinct CDR3 sequences, under 20% recorded once. Specimen: PBMCs, collected before the yellow fever booster vaccination. The receptor set was obtained from a man aged 18 to 29 who received the YFV17D yellow fever vaccine.

The V call is TRBV15, the J call TRBJ1-2; D is unclear. CDR1 is LNHNV and CDR2 is YYDKDF in the germline V gene (reference sequence). CDR3 length: 14 amino acids. The ends were cut back, 0 bases at V and 4 bases at J, with 9 bases in the middle. CDR3 sequence reads: CATSRDLGSYGYTF. Here the CDR3 DNA reads TGTGCCACCAGCAGAGATCTAGGGTCCTATGGCTACACCTTC.

The V call is TRBV5-1, the J call TRBJ2-1; 11 bases line up with TRBD2. In germline, CDR1 is SGHRS, CDR2 YFSETQ. This CDR3 has 16 residues. V shed 0 bases, J shed 12 bases, and the junction held 11 bases outside the gene matches. In DNA, the CDR3 is TGCGCCAGCAGCTTGGTAGCGGGGGGGCAGAGTCCCTCGCAGTTCTTC. The encoded protein is CASSLVAGGQSPSQFF.

The rearrangement uses TRBV18 and TRBJ2-7; TRBD2 might be the D (5 bases). V was cut by 3 bases and J by 2 bases, with 8 bases left in between. Germline CDR1 is KGHSH and CDR2 is LQKENI. This CDR3 comprises 13 residues. CDR3: CASSPVGTYEQYF. The CDR3 DNA reads TGTGCCAGCTCACCGGTCGGGACCTACGAGCAGTACTTC.

This clonotype was detected only a few times. The chain has TRBV11-2 and TRBJ2-5, with TRBD1 identical over 9 bases. The germline V gene has CDR1 SGHAT and CDR2 FQNNGV. The CDR3 extends over 15 amino acids. J was trimmed by 10 bases and V by 4 bases; bases with no gene match: 13. For the CDR3, the DNA is TGTGCCAGCAGCTCTGCGGGACAGGGACAAAAGGACCAGTACTTC. It translates to CASSSAGQGQKDQYF.

This clonotype was seen only a few times. This chain joins TRBV7-3 and TRBJ2-4, with D possibly TRBD2 on 6 matching bases. CDR1 and CDR2 (germline): SGHTA, FQGTGA. This CDR3 is built from 15 residues. V lost 0 bases to trimming and J lost 6 bases, with 12 bases between them. The CDR3 DNA reads TGTGCCAGCAGCTTAACGGGAGGATCGGCAAACATTCAGTACTTC. This gives the protein CASSLTGGSANIQYF.

This rearrangement joins TRBV6-1 to TRBJ2-5; perhaps D is TRBD1 or TRBD2 (5 bases each). The CDR3 contains 17 residues. CDR1 MNHNS and CDR2 SASEGT come from the germline V gene. V dropped 1 base and J dropped 4 bases, with 19 bases sitting between them. Here the CDR3 DNA reads TGTGCCAGCAGTGAAGTGCCCGGCAGGGACCCCGTAGAGACCCAGTACTTC. Amino acid sequence: CASSEVPGRDPVETQYF.

In this sample, this clonotype turned up a few times. Germline is not matched at one junction end, which may reflect a read error. The chain joins TRBV7-3 to TRBJ2-3; TRBD2 is a possible D gene (6 bases). Germline V gene sequence: CDR1 SGHTA, CDR2 FQGTGA. CDR3 length equals 12 residues. The CDR3 DNA is TGTGCCAGCAGCGCCCCGGCGGGGTTGAGGAATTTT. The encoded protein is CASSAPAGLRNF.

The V call is TRBV5-1, the J call TRBJ1-2, with 7 bases fitting TRBD1. This CDR3 has 16 residues. The V gene end was trimmed by 0 bases and the J gene end by 2 bases; junction bases not matched to a gene: 7. Germline CDR1 SGHRS, CDR2 YFSETQ. The CDR3 coding sequence is TGCGCCAGCAGCTTGGTTCCAGGACAGGAGAACTATGGCTACACCTTC. This codes for CASSLVPGQENYGYTF. The variable domain in full, with the rest retrieved from reference TRBV5-1 and TRBJ1-2, is KAGVTQTPRYLIKTRGQQVTLSCSPISGHRSVSWYQQTPGQGLQFLFEYFSETQRNKGNFPGRFSGRQFSNSRSEMNVSTLELGDSALYLCASSLVPGQENYGYTFGSGTRLTVV.

The V call is TRBV3-1, the J call TRBJ2-5, with D perhaps assigned TRBD1 or TRBD2 (5 bases each). Germline V gene sequence: CDR1 LGHDT, CDR2 YNNKEL (reference sequence). The CDR3 sequence is 12 residues long. With 1 base removed from V and 13 bases from J, the gap between germline ends came to 13 bases. The CDR3 DNA sequence: TGTGCCAGCAGCCAAGGAGGGGTGTTCCGGTACTTC. It translates to CASSQGGVFRYF.

This clonotype occurred a few times. The chain recombines TRBV6-5 with TRBJ1-1, with 11 bases that match TRBD1. V trimming: 6 bases; J trimming: 2 bases; junction bases outside the gene matches: 5. Germline loops: CDR1 MNHEY, CDR2 SVGAGI. The CDR3 runs 15 residues. CDR3 sequence reads: CASSSGQGANTEAFF. The DNA for the CDR3 is TGTGCCAGCAGCTCCGGACAGGGGGCAAACACTGAAGCTTTCTTT.

This chain links TRBV28 with TRBJ1-2; D is perhaps TRBD1 (5 bases). V lost 6 bases to trimming and J lost 4 bases, with 15 bases between them. The CDR3 runs to 14 residues. From germline, CDR1 is MDHEN and CDR2 SYDVKM. The CDR3, as DNA: TGTGCCAGCAGCCTCGGGGGGATTATCTATGGCTACACCTTC. Amino acid sequence: CASSLGGIIYGYTF.

This clonotype was seen more than once but under ten times. The chain is built from TRBV3-1 and TRBJ1-2; the D gene is possibly TRBD1 (5 bases). With 4 bases removed from V and 6 bases from J, the gap between germline ends came to 12 bases. The CDR3 has 13 residues. In germline, CDR1 is LGHDT, CDR2 YNNKEL (reference sequence). The CDR3 reads CASSRTPTHGYTF. In nucleotides, the CDR3 is TGTGCCAGCAGCCGGACACCTACTCATGGCTACACCTTC.

The chain combines TRBV4-3 with TRBJ2-4; TRBD1 aligns across 10 bases. There are 15 residues in the CDR3. Unmatched junction bases numbered 4, after V lost 2 bases and J lost 6 bases. From germline, CDR1 is LGHNA and CDR2 YSLEER. The CDR3 loop reads CASSQRTGGINIQYF. DNA of the CDR3: TGCGCCAGCAGCCAAAGGACAGGGGGGATAAACATTCAGTACTTC.

In its sample, this clonotype was seen a few times. The rearrangement joins TRBV6-1 to TRBJ2-4; 7 nucleotides align to TRBD1. Germline V CDR1 and CDR2: MNHNS, SASEGT. CDR3 size: 15 residues. V trimming: 2 bases; J trimming: 4 bases; junction bases outside the gene matches: 5. The CDR3 nucleotides are TGTGCCAGCAGTGAACCGGGACAGATGAAAAACATTCAGTACTTC. It is translated as CASSEPGQMKNIQYF.

This clonotype has only a few counts. J is TRBJ1-1 and V is TRBV5-1, with 10 bases lining up with TRBD1. Trimming removed 4 bases from V and 5 bases from J; junction bases left unmatched: 8. This CDR3 contains 15 residues. Germline assignment: CDR1 SGHRS and CDR2 YFSETQ. Written as DNA, the CDR3 is TGCGCCAGCAGCGGGACAGGGGTTGATGGGACTGAAGCTTTCTTT. Its protein product is CASSGTGVDGTEAFF.

This clonotype occurred once. V is TRBV16 and J is TRBJ2-7; D not resolved. The CDR3 is made up of 13 amino acids. Trimming cost V 2 bases and J 2 bases, with 7 bases left between them. Germline lookup yields CDR1 KGHSY and CDR2 FQNENV. CDR3 amino acids: CASSQGVTYEQYF. For the CDR3, the DNA is TGTGCCAGCAGCCAAGGGGTCACCTACGAGCAGTACTTC.

This clonotype was counted a few times. V is TRBV20-1 and J is TRBJ1-5; possible D gene TRBD1, 6 bases. The CDR3 covers 14 residues. From germline, CDR1 is DFQATT and CDR2 SNEGSKA (reference sequence). With 1 base removed from V and 0 bases from J, the gap between germline ends came to 7 bases. DNA for the CDR3: TGCAGTGCTAGAGTCAGGGGTAGCAATCAGCCCCAGCATTTT. Its translation: CSARVRGSNQPQHF.

This clonotype was seen more than once but under ten times. This CDR3 is CASSSGGTGTINYGYTF. The CDR3 nucleotides read TGCGCCAGCAGCTCCGGGGGGACAGGAACAATCAACTATGGCTACACCTTC. The rearrangement links TRBV5-1 to TRBJ1-2; 8 bases agree with TRBD1. Germline V gives CDR1 SGHRS, CDR2 YFSETQ. Trimming cost V 3 bases and J 2 bases; bases outside gene matches: 12. This CDR3 spans 17 amino acids.

This clonotype was observed a handful of times. The V gene is TRBV5-5, the J gene TRBJ1-1; D gene uncertain. The CDR3 is 12 residues long. The germline V gene has CDR1 SGHKS and CDR2 YYEKEE (reference sequence). V was pared by 3 bases and J by 8 bases, with 11 bases between. Here the CDR3 DNA reads TGTGCCAGCAGCTGGGTACCTACGGAAGCTTTCTTT. Translated, it gives CASSWVPTEAFF. Based on the CDR3 plus reference TRBV5-5 and TRBJ1-1, the full variable domain is DAGVTQSPTHLIKTRGQQVTLRCSPISGHKSVSWYQQVLGQGPQFIFQYYEKEERGRGNFPDRFSARQFPNYSSELNVNALLLGDSALYLCASSWVPTEAFFGQGTRLTVV.

This chain links TRBV4-3 with TRBJ1-1; a possible D gene is TRBD1 (5 bases). The germline CDR1 and CDR2 sequences are LGHNA and YSLEER. This CDR3 comprises 13 residues. Trimming took off 0 bases at V and 6 bases at J, with 8 bases between the two ends. CDR3 amino acids: CASSQESGSEAFF. CDR3 nucleotides: TGCGCCAGCAGCCAAGAGTCAGGGTCTGAAGCTTTCTTT.

The table lists this clonotype with a few counts. The chain has TRBV12-3 or TRBV12-4 and TRBJ2-3; the D call may be TRBD1 or TRBD2 (5 bases each). Trimming pared 8 bases from V and 6 bases from J, leaving 21 bases between. This CDR3 region has 15 residues. CDR3 nucleotide sequence: TGTGCCAGCGGAACCCGGGACGGTGAAGCGGATACGCAGTATTTT. It specifies CASGTRDGEADTQYF.

The genes are TRBV7-2 and TRBJ2-3, with D unclear. CDR3 length: 14 residues. CDR1 and CDR2 (germline): SGHTA, FQGNSA. V was shortened by 1 base and J by 4 bases, with 9 bases between the two germline ends. CDR3 protein: CASSLGLTPDTQYF. CDR3 coding DNA: TGTGCCAGCAGCTTAGGCCTAACCCCAGATACGCAGTATTTT.

The chain has TRBV20-1 and TRBJ2-3; 8 bases align to TRBD2. Germline trimming cut 6 bases from V and 5 bases from J; bases unmatched to any gene: 10. Germline V gene data show CDR1 as DFQATT and CDR2 as SNEGSKA (reference sequence). This CDR3 is 14 amino acids long. The CDR3 DNA follows: TGCAGTGCCCCGGATCCGGGGGGGGAAGATACGCAGTATTTT. Its translation: CSAPDPGGEDTQYF.

In its sample, this clonotype was seen many times. V gene TRBV7-3 combines with J gene TRBJ2-7; D may be TRBD2 (6 bases). Between the trimmed V and J ends, which lost 4 bases and 6 bases, there was a span of 22 bases. The CDR3 loop spans 16 amino acids. Germline-derived CDR1 and CDR2 are SGHTA and FQGTGA. The CDR3 loop reads CASSCSHREIVCEQYV. The DNA for the CDR3 is TGTGCCAGCAGCTGCTCCCATCGGGAGATTGTATGCGAGCAGTACGTC.

This sequence joins TRBV7-3 and TRBJ2-7; TRBD1 agrees at 7 bases. Unmatched junction bases numbered 10, after V lost 5 bases and J lost 6 bases. This CDR3 region has 14 residues. The germline gives CDR1 SGHTA, CDR2 FQGTGA. DNA of the CDR3: TGTGCCAGCAGCATACAGGGGCAGGTCTCCGAGCAGTACTTC. Its translation is CASSIQGQVSEQYF.

This CDR3 reads CASSLRATGPLPQHF. The DNA of the CDR3 is TGTGCCAGCAGCTTACGGGCGACAGGCCCTTTGCCCCAGCATTTT. The chain uses TRBV7-9 and TRBJ1-5, with D perhaps TRBD1 (6 bases). V lost 2 bases, J lost 9 bases, and 17 bases lay in between. This CDR3 spans 15 amino acids. Germline lookup yields CDR1 SEHNR and CDR2 FQNEAQ (reference sequence).

V and J are TRBV7-9 and TRBJ1-1; a possible D gene is TRBD1 (6 bases). This CDR3 comprises 14 residues. Per germline, CDR1 SEHNR and CDR2 FQNEAQ (reference sequence). Trimming pared 2 bases from V and 1 base from J, leaving 8 bases between. The CDR3: CASSLQGWNTEAFF. The CDR3 DNA follows: TGTGCCAGCAGCTTACAGGGGTGGAACACTGAAGCTTTCTTT.